This is a list of T cell receptor beta chains from one sample in a study of regulatory T cells in long-lasting Graves disease. One entry per CDR3 protein, called by TCRdb with MiXCR from the multiplex PCR reads. The sample carries 650,000 to 850,000 distinct CDR3 sequences, around 30% recorded once. Sequencing was performed on peripheral blood mononuclear cells (PBMCs), taken when the disease was refractory, from a patient treated with antithyroid drugs. These TCRs come from a female donor with Graves disease. CDR3s include the opening cysteine and the closing phenylalanine or tryptophan. Each record gives: J gene, clone size, V gene, D gene, CDR3 protein, CDR3 DNA. D genes are given only for firm matches. Clone size is shown for a subset of rows, as once, few, many or a class of expanded clone.

j_call: TRBJ1-4; clone_size: few; v_call: TRBV20-1; d_call: NA; cdr3_aa: CSVPRTGENEKLFF; cdr3_nt: TGCAGTGTCCCGAGGACCGGGGAGAATGAAAAACTGTTTTTT
j_call: TRBJ1-6; clone_size: few; v_call: TRBV19; d_call: NA; cdr3_aa: CASSAKSGGERNSPLHF; cdr3_nt: TGTGCCAGTAGTGCAAAGTCCGGGGGAGAGAGGAATTCACCCCTCCACTTT
j_call: TRBJ1-1; clone_size: few; v_call: TRBV28; d_call: NA; cdr3_aa: CASSLPIGAEAFF; cdr3_nt: TGTGCCAGCAGTTTGCCAATCGGGGCTGAAGCTTTCTTT
j_call: TRBJ2-2; clone_size: many; v_call: TRBV6-5; d_call: NA; cdr3_aa: CASSSQGQLNTGELFF; cdr3_nt: TGTGCCAGCAGTTCTCAAGGACAGCTTAACACCGGGGAGCTGTTTTTT
j_call: TRBJ1-1; clone_size: many; v_call: TRBV28; d_call: NA; cdr3_aa: CASRQQVNTEAFF; cdr3_nt: TGTGCCAGCAGACAACAGGTTAACACTGAAGCTTTCTTT
j_call: TRBJ2-5; clone_size: many; v_call: TRBV11-2; d_call: NA; cdr3_aa: CASSLQERETQYF; cdr3_nt: TGTGCCAGCAGCTTGCAGGAGCGGGAGACCCAGTACTTC
j_call: TRBJ2-5; clone_size: few; v_call: TRBV6-1; d_call: TRBD2; cdr3_aa: CASTRGESGETQYF; cdr3_nt: TGTGCCAGCACTCGGGGGGAGTCCGGGGAGACCCAGTACTTC
j_call: TRBJ1-2; clone_size: many; v_call: TRBV12-3/TRBV12-4; d_call: NA; cdr3_aa: CASSPRQAYYGYTF; cdr3_nt: TGTGCCAGCAGTCCCCGACAGGCCTACTATGGCTACACCTTC
j_call: TRBJ1-5; clone_size: NA; v_call: TRBV5-1; d_call: TRBD1; cdr3_aa: CASTGQGTNQPQHF; cdr3_nt: TGCGCCAGCACCGGACAGGGGACTAATCAGCCCCAGCATTTT
j_call: TRBJ1-2; clone_size: many; v_call: TRBV6-5; d_call: TRBD1; cdr3_aa: CASSYSGQGADGYTF; cdr3_nt: TGTGCCAGCAGTTACTCCGGACAGGGGGCGGATGGCTACACCTTC
j_call: TRBJ1-6; clone_size: few; v_call: TRBV27; d_call: NA; cdr3_aa: CASTPWASRLITANSPLHF; cdr3_nt: TGTGCCAGCACCCCCTGGGCATCCCGGCTCATAACGGCTAATTCACCCCTCCACTTT
j_call: TRBJ1-2; clone_size: few; v_call: TRBV15; d_call: TRBD1; cdr3_aa: CATSRDLRGLFDGYTF; cdr3_nt: TGTGCCACCAGCAGAGACCTCAGGGGGCTCTTTGATGGCTACACCTTC
j_call: TRBJ2-7; clone_size: many; v_call: TRBV28; d_call: NA; cdr3_aa: CASSTGTRHEQYF; cdr3_nt: TGTGCCAGCAGTACAGGGACCCGCCACGAGCAGTACTTC
j_call: TRBJ2-3; clone_size: few; v_call: TRBV7-3; d_call: NA; cdr3_aa: CASSFHGADTQYF; cdr3_nt: TGTGCCAGCAGCTTCCATGGAGCAGATACGCAGTATTTT
j_call: TRBJ2-5; clone_size: NA; v_call: TRBV3-1; d_call: TRBD2; cdr3_aa: CASSQRVAGRETQYF; cdr3_nt: TGTGCCAGCAGCCAAAGAGTAGCGGGAAGAGAGACCCAGTACTTC
j_call: TRBJ1-1; clone_size: NA; v_call: TRBV28; d_call: NA; cdr3_aa: CASTTGGTGAFF; cdr3_nt: TGTGCCAGCACCACAGGAGGGACGGGAGCTTTCTTT
j_call: TRBJ1-2; clone_size: many; v_call: TRBV5-1; d_call: NA; cdr3_aa: CASSLVGNGYTF; cdr3_nt: TGTGCCAGCAGCTTAGTGGGTAATGGCTACACCTTC
j_call: TRBJ1-2; clone_size: NA; v_call: TRBV28; d_call: TRBD1; cdr3_aa: CASSPTGGLDYGYTF; cdr3_nt: TGTGCCAGCAGTCCAACAGGGGGCTTAGACTATGGCTACACCTTC
j_call: TRBJ2-7; clone_size: many; v_call: TRBV28; d_call: NA; cdr3_aa: CASSAQGLLGDEQYF; cdr3_nt: TGTGCCAGCAGCGCCCAGGGACTTCTAGGGGACGAGCAGTACTTC
j_call: TRBJ1-4; clone_size: few; v_call: TRBV28; d_call: NA; cdr3_aa: CASSPGDATNEKLFF; cdr3_nt: TGTGCCAGCAGCCCAGGGGATGCAACTAATGAAAAACTGTTTTTT
j_call: TRBJ1-4; clone_size: NA; v_call: TRBV6-2/TRBV6-3; d_call: TRBD1; cdr3_aa: CASRRDSSNEKLFF; cdr3_nt: TGTGCCAGCAGACGGGACAGCTCAAATGAAAAACTGTTTTTT
j_call: TRBJ1-2; clone_size: many; v_call: TRBV28; d_call: NA; cdr3_aa: CASSFTVHGYTF; cdr3_nt: TGTGCCAGCAGTTTCACGGTACATGGCTACACCTTC
j_call: TRBJ2-7; clone_size: many; v_call: TRBV12-3/TRBV12-4; d_call: NA; cdr3_aa: CASSLIGDTGEQYF; cdr3_nt: TGTGCCAGCAGTTTAATCGGGGACACCGGCGAGCAGTACTTC
j_call: TRBJ1-4; clone_size: NA; v_call: TRBV12-5; d_call: NA; cdr3_aa: CASGLVGYGGTNEKLFF; cdr3_nt: TGTGCTAGTGGTTTGGTAGGGTATGGGGGAACTAATGAAAAACTGTTTTTT
j_call: TRBJ1-4; clone_size: few; v_call: TRBV28; d_call: TRBD1; cdr3_aa: CASRGTQGQRNEKLFF; cdr3_nt: TGTGCCAGCAGAGGGACACAGGGACAGCGGAATGAAAAACTGTTTTTT
j_call: TRBJ1-2; clone_size: few; v_call: TRBV29-1; d_call: NA; cdr3_aa: CSVQGSSYGYTF; cdr3_nt: TGCAGCGTTCAGGGGTCAAGCTATGGCTACACCTTC
j_call: TRBJ2-3; clone_size: NA; v_call: TRBV12-5; d_call: NA; cdr3_aa: CASGLYTLSTDTQYF; cdr3_nt: TGTGCTAGTGGTTTGTATACGTTGAGCACAGATACGCAGTATTTT
j_call: TRBJ2-6; clone_size: NA; v_call: TRBV2; d_call: TRBD1; cdr3_aa: CASRGGTGRSGANVLTF; cdr3_nt: TGTGCCAGCAGGGGCGGGACAGGGCGCTCTGGGGCCAACGTCCTGACTTTC
j_call: TRBJ1-5; clone_size: many; v_call: TRBV2; d_call: NA; cdr3_aa: CASNQEAAVDQPQHF; cdr3_nt: TGTGCCAGCAATCAGGAGGCAGCAGTTGATCAGCCCCAGCATTTT
j_call: TRBJ2-5; clone_size: NA; v_call: TRBV20-1; d_call: NA; cdr3_aa: CSALAQETQYF; cdr3_nt: TGCAGTGCTTTAGCTCAAGAGACCCAGTACTTC
j_call: TRBJ2-7; clone_size: NA; v_call: TRBV6-1; d_call: NA; cdr3_aa: CASSESRGDEQYF; cdr3_nt: TGTGCCAGCAGCGAATCTAGGGGGGACGAGCAGTACTTC
j_call: TRBJ1-2; clone_size: NA; v_call: TRBV5-1; d_call: NA; cdr3_aa: CASSLSEQGRYGYTF; cdr3_nt: TGCGCCAGCAGCTTGTCCGAACAGGGCCGCTATGGCTACACCTTC
j_call: TRBJ1-1; clone_size: NA; v_call: TRBV20-1; d_call: NA; cdr3_aa: CSARQIMNTEAFF; cdr3_nt: TGCAGTGCTCGCCAAATAATGAACACTGAAGCTTTCTTT
j_call: TRBJ1-5; clone_size: NA; v_call: TRBV6-1; d_call: NA; cdr3_aa: CASSESGQPQHF; cdr3_nt: TGTGCCAGCAGTGAAAGTGGTCAGCCCCAGCATTTT
j_call: TRBJ2-7; clone_size: few; v_call: TRBV7-9; d_call: NA; cdr3_aa: CASSLNIPYEQYF; cdr3_nt: TGTGCCAGCAGCTTAAACATTCCCTACGAGCAGTACTTC
j_call: TRBJ2-7; clone_size: NA; v_call: TRBV11-3; d_call: TRBD2; cdr3_aa: CASSYLAGGNEQYF; cdr3_nt: TGTGCCAGCAGCTACCTAGCGGGAGGTAACGAGCAGTACTTC
j_call: TRBJ2-7; clone_size: NA; v_call: TRBV6-1; d_call: NA; cdr3_aa: CASTLTSTYEQYF; cdr3_nt: TGTGCCAGCACTCTAACCAGCACCTACGAGCAGTACTTC
j_call: TRBJ1-2; clone_size: NA; v_call: TRBV5-1; d_call: NA; cdr3_aa: CASSLDSSGGYTF; cdr3_nt: TGCGCCAGCAGCTTAGACAGCTCTGGCGGCTACACCTTC
j_call: TRBJ2-7; clone_size: NA; v_call: TRBV6-1; d_call: NA; cdr3_aa: CASSLTGLGEQYF; cdr3_nt: TGTGCCAGCAGCCTGACAGGACTAGGCGAGCAGTACTTC
j_call: TRBJ1-2; clone_size: NA; v_call: TRBV10-3; d_call: TRBD1; cdr3_aa: CANSPDRVYGYTF; cdr3_nt: TGTGCCAACTCCCCGGACAGGGTCTACGGCTACACCTTC
j_call: TRBJ2-4; clone_size: NA; v_call: TRBV6-2/TRBV6-3; d_call: NA; cdr3_aa: CVGSGLAKNIQYF; cdr3_nt: TGTGTCGGGAGTGGGTTAGCCAAAAACATTCAGTACTTC
j_call: TRBJ2-7; clone_size: NA; v_call: TRBV7-3; d_call: NA; cdr3_aa: CASSLSTFGAYEQYF; cdr3_nt: TGTGCCAGCAGCTTATCGACCTTCGGAGCCTACGAGCAGTACTTC
j_call: TRBJ1-2; clone_size: few; v_call: TRBV19; d_call: NA; cdr3_aa: CASRAKTGGYTF; cdr3_nt: TGTGCCAGTAGAGCCAAAACGGGTGGCTACACCTTC
j_call: TRBJ2-7; clone_size: NA; v_call: TRBV20-1; d_call: TRBD1; cdr3_aa: CSVLQGVVSYEQYF; cdr3_nt: TGCAGTGTCCTACAGGGGGTAGTCTCCTACGAGCAGTACTTC
j_call: TRBJ2-7; clone_size: few; v_call: TRBV3-1; d_call: NA; cdr3_aa: CASSQTPTYEQYF; cdr3_nt: TGTGCCAGCAGCCAGACTCCGACCTACGAGCAGTACTTC
j_call: TRBJ1-2; clone_size: NA; v_call: TRBV7-9; d_call: NA; cdr3_aa: CASSRVQGSGYTF; cdr3_nt: TGTGCCAGCAGCAGGGTCCAGGGTTCTGGCTACACCTTC
j_call: TRBJ2-7; clone_size: few; v_call: TRBV6-1; d_call: TRBD2; cdr3_aa: CASSAGLAGSSYEQYF; cdr3_nt: TGTGCCAGCAGCGCAGGATTAGCGGGAAGCTCCTACGAGCAGTACTTC